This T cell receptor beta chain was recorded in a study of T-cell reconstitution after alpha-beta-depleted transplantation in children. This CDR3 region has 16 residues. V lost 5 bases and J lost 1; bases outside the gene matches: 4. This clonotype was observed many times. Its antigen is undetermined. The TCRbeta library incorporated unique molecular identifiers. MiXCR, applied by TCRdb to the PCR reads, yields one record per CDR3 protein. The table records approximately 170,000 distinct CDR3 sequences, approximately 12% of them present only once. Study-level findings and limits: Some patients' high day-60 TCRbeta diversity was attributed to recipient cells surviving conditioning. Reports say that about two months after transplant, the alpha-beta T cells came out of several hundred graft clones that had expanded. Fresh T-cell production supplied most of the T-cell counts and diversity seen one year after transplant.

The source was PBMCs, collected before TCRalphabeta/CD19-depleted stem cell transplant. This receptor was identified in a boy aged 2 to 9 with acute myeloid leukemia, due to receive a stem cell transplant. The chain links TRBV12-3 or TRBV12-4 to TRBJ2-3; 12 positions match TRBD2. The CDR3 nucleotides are TGTGCCAGCAGTCGTCCTAGCGGGGGGGGCACAGATACGCAGTATTTT. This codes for CASSRPSGGGTDTQYF.